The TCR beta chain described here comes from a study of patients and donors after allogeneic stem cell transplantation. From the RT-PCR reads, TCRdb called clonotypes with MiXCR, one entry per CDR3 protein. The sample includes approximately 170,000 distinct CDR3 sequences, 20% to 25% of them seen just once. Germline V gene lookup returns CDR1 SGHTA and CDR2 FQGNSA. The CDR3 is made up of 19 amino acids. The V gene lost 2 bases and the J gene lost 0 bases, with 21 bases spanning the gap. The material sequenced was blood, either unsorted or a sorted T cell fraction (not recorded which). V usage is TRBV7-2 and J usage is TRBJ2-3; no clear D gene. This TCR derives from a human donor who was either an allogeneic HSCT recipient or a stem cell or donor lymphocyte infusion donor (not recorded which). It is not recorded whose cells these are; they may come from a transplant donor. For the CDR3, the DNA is TGTGCCAGCAGCTTAACTCCGGGTCGGAACGGGTTCAGCACAGATACGCAGTATTTT. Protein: CASSLTPGRNGFSTDTQYF.